This T cell receptor beta chain was obtained from a study of blood T cell repertoires in COVID-19. Turning to the study itself: COVID-19 samples, acute and convalescent, were from the United States, Italy and Spain. PBMCs, B-cell-depleted T cells, or T cells provided the cDNA or gDNA that made up the material.

Authors' processing steps: The assay estimated nucleated cells by amplifying reference gene primers. Some clones are missing from TCRdb's copy, which holds only in-frame ones; the method was immunoSEQ multiplex PCR. V and J calls and clone size are those listed in that table; D and trimming were worked out from the DNA. The sample holds more than 85,000 clones, 70% to 90% seen once. The sequence came from a human donor with COVID-19, enrolled during active disease. The donor label of this sample is uncertain. Specimen: peripheral blood.

CDR3 sequence (DNA): TGTGCCAGCAGCCAAGAAATCGGTTCAGGTTCTGGAAAACTGTTTTTT. Translation: CASSQEIGSGSGKLFF. The chain carries TRBV3-1 (or the pseudogene TRBV3-2) and TRBJ1-4; D is uncertain. The CDR3 extends over 16 amino acids. Germline V lookup: CDR1 LGHDT, CDR2 YNNKEL (reference sequence). V lost 0 bases and J lost 10, with 18 bases in between.